Below, 13 T cell receptor beta chains from the same sample are listed, as sequenced in a study of long-term antiretroviral therapy in people with HIV. At survey level, the immunoSEQ assay was run in its v3.0 version. Profiling relied on immunoSEQ multiplex PCR, and the TCRdb table lists in-frame clones only, not all of them. The sample records around 12,000 clones, 79% being singletons. Sequencing used unsorted PBMCs, obtained 0.8 years before starting antiretroviral therapy. The receptors here all came from a woman aged 40 to 49 with HIV.

This rearrangement joins TRBV2 to TRBJ1-5; 9 bases map to TRBD1. This CDR3 has 14 amino acids. Trimming cost V 6 bases and J 4 bases; bases outside gene matches: 4. Germline V gene lookup returns CDR1 SNHLY and CDR2 FYNNEI. CDR3 DNA sequence: TGTGCCAGCAGCGGGACAGGGCTAAATCAGCCCCAGCATTTT. Protein product: CASSGTGLNQPQHF.

Only a few counts were recorded for this clone. This chain connects TRBV5-6 to TRBJ1-2; tentative D call: TRBD1 (6 bases). Looked up from germline, CDR1 is SGHDT and CDR2 is YYEEEE. V gave up 2 bases and J gave up 6 bases, with 20 bases separating them. The CDR3 totals 16 residues. The CDR3 DNA is TGTGCCAGCAGCTTACCTTTAGGGGGGAGTAGAAATGGCTACACCTTC. The encoded protein is CASSLPLGGSRNGYTF.

This chain uses TRBV11-3 with TRBJ2-7, with D possibly being TRBD2 (6 bases). Per the germline V gene, CDR1 is SGHNT and CDR2 is YENEEA. This CDR3 region has 12 residues. V shed 5 bases and J shed 5 bases, with 10 bases lying between them. The CDR3 nucleotides are TGTGCCAGCAGCGATGCTAGCGACGAGCAGTACTTC. Its protein product is CASSDASDEQYF.

V gene TRBV7-2 combines with J gene TRBJ2-7, with TRBD1 matching over 9 bases. Looked up from germline, CDR1 is SGHTA and CDR2 is FQGNSA. Germline trimming cut 2 bases from V and 6 bases from J; bases unmatched to any gene: 8. The CDR3 is 15 amino acids. CDR3 in amino acids: CASSLTGQGFPEQYF. The CDR3 DNA reads as TGTGCCAGCAGCTTAACGGGACAGGGTTTTCCCGAGCAGTACTTC.

The rearrangement joins TRBV18 to TRBJ2-5; D not resolved. The V gene's germline CDR1 is KGHSH and CDR2 LQKENI. V was trimmed by 7 bases and J by 0 bases, leaving 3 bases between them. The CDR3 runs 11 residues. CDR3 sequence reads: CASLDQETQYF. The CDR3 DNA reads as TGTGCCAGCTTGGACCAAGAGACCCAGTACTTC.

The chain joins TRBV11-2 to TRBJ2-1; possibly TRBD1 or TRBD2 for D (6 bases each). V lost 4 bases and J 10 bases, leaving 20 bases between the germline ends. CDR3 length equals 15 residues. CDR1 is SGHAT, CDR2 FQNNGV, per germline. CDR3 coding DNA: TGTGCCAGCAGCTCACCCTTCGAGGGGGGTAGGGAGCAGTTCTTC. Protein sequence: CASSSPFEGGREQFF.

The V and J genes are TRBV11-3 and TRBJ1-1; no reliable D call. Germline CDR1 reads SGHNT; CDR2 reads YENEEA. The CDR3 has 13 residues. The V gene lost 5 bases and the J gene lost 3 bases, with 10 bases spanning the gap. The CDR3 DNA reads TGTGCCAGCAGCGTGGGCAAGGACACTGAAGCTTTCTTT. As protein: CASSVGKDTEAFF. The full variable domain, with the rest looked up from reference TRBV11-3 and TRBJ1-1, is EAGVVQSPRYKIIEKKQPVAFWCNPISGHNTLYWYLQNLGQGPELLIRYENEEAVDDSQLPKDRFSAERLKGVDSTLKIQPAELGDSAVYLCASSVGKDTEAFFGQGTRLTVV.

This chain links TRBV4-2 with TRBJ1-1; D is unresolved. The germline CDR1 and CDR2 sequences are LGHNA and YNFKEQ. Trimming removed 4 bases from V and 6 bases from J, with 15 bases in between. This CDR3 is 14 amino acids long. The CDR3 is CASSPGLGRAEAFF. The CDR3 bases are TGTGCCAGCAGCCCAGGACTAGGCCGCGCTGAAGCTTTCTTT.

The chain uses TRBV5-8 and TRBJ2-2, with D maybe TRBD1 (5 bases). Trimming cost V 0 bases and J 5 bases, with 11 bases left between them. Germline V gene lookup returns CDR1 SGHTS and CDR2 YDEGEE. The CDR3 spans 15 residues. The CDR3 DNA reads as TGTGCCAGCAGCTTGGAAGGGGCGTCGACCGGGGAGCTGTTTTTT. It is translated as CASSLEGASTGELFF.

The chain recombines TRBV5-8 with TRBJ1-2; D is ambiguous. The germline CDR1 and CDR2 sequences are SGHTS and YDEGEE. This CDR3 spans 11 amino acids. Trimming removed 3 bases from V and 5 bases from J, with 5 bases in between. DNA of the CDR3: TGTGCCAGCAGCTACAAGTATGGCTACACCTTC. It is translated as CASSYKYGYTF.

This sequence joins TRBV4-2 and TRBJ2-5, with TRBD2 as a possible D gene (6 bases). The CDR3 runs 13 residues. V lost 1 base, J lost 3 bases, and 6 bases lay in between. Germline V gene lookup returns CDR1 LGHNA and CDR2 YNFKEQ. This chain's CDR3 is CASSQAGEETQYF. The CDR3 DNA reads as TGTGCCAGCAGCCAAGCGGGAGAAGAGACCCAGTACTTC.

This sequence joins TRBV11-2 and TRBJ1-4; no clear D. The CDR3 contains 14 residues. Trimming left V 2 bases short and J 5 bases short, with 9 bases between. Germline CDR1 SGHAT, CDR2 FQNNGV. CDR3 region: CASSLIGPNEKLFF. In nucleotides, the CDR3 is TGTGCCAGCAGCTTAATAGGGCCAAATGAAAAACTGTTTTTT.

This clone has more than one count but fewer than ten. The gene calls are TRBV7-6 and TRBJ2-7; the match to TRBD1 covers 7 bases. Germline values: CDR1 SGHVS, CDR2 FNYEAQ. V was pared by 2 bases and J by 4 bases, with 5 bases of the junction left unmatched. CDR3 size: 14 residues. DNA for the CDR3: TGTGCCAGCAGCTTAACGGGACAGAAATACGAGCAGTACTTC. Its protein product is CASSLTGQKYEQYF.